Below are 20 T cell receptor beta chains sequenced from a single sample in a study of shared clonotypes between healthy human individuals. Some clones are missing from TCRdb's copy, which holds only in-frame ones; the method was immunoSEQ multiplex PCR. This sample has about 2.3 million clones; around 92% occur once, and the top ten carry more than 0.35%. The sample consisted of naive CD4+ T cells from PBMCs. The sample's subset: CD45RA+ positively selected. These receptors were taken from a man between 18 and 35 years old in good health. Some clones in this sample may be carry-over from other donors' samples.

The rearrangement uses TRBV5-6 and TRBJ2-6; the D is unclear. Germline CDR1 and CDR2: SGHDT and YYEEEE. This CDR3 is built from 16 residues. V was shortened by 4 bases and J by 3 bases, with 14 bases between the two germline ends. CDR3 coding DNA: TGTGCCAGCAGCGCAGCCCGGATCGGTGGGGCCAACGTCCTGACTTTC. Translated, it gives CASSAARIGGANVLTF.

CDR3: CASSARTGRNAKTQYF. The CDR3 DNA reads TGTGCCAGCAGTGCCCGGACAGGGCGCAATGCGAAGACCCAGTACTTC. The rearrangement joins TRBV27 to TRBJ2-5; 8 bases align to TRBD1. The CDR3 has 16 residues. Germline CDR1 reads MNHEY; CDR2 reads SMNVEV (reference sequence). Trimming removed 5 bases from V and 6 bases from J; junction bases left unmatched: 14.

The chain links TRBV7-6 to TRBJ2-1; 7 bases agree with TRBD1. The germline V gene has CDR1 SGHVS and CDR2 FNYEAQ. The J segment lost 3 bases and the V segment lost 4 bases, leaving 12 bases of the junction unmatched. This CDR3 contains 17 residues. CDR3 DNA: TGTGCCAGCAGCTCTGGCCCCGGGACAGAGCTCTACAATGAGCAGTTCTTC. Translation: CASSSGPGTELYNEQFF. Variable domain in full (rest from reference TRBV7-6 and TRBJ2-1): GAGVSQSPRYKVTKRGQDVALRCDPISGHVSLYWYRQALGQGPEFLTYFNYEAQQDKSGLPNDRFSAERPEGSISTLTIQRTEQRDSAMYRCASSSGPGTELYNEQFFGPGTRLTVL.

In nucleotides, the CDR3 is TGTGCCAGCAGCTGGGATCCGGTGGAGAACACTGAAGCTTTCTTT. As protein: CASSWDPVENTEAFF. V is TRBV5-5 and J is TRBJ1-1; no firm D call. There are 15 residues in the CDR3. CDR1 and CDR2 (germline): SGHKS, YYEKEE (reference sequence). V shed 3 bases and J shed 1 base, with 13 bases lying between them.

This sequence joins TRBV25-1 and TRBJ2-1, with D perhaps TRBD2 (6 bases). V was shortened by 2 bases and J by 7 bases, with 18 bases between the two germline ends. This CDR3 has 16 residues. The germline V gene has CDR1 MGHDK and CDR2 SYGVNS. CDR3 sequence: CASSESPGVARNEQFF. The CDR3 DNA sequence: TGTGCCAGCAGTGAAAGTCCGGGAGTAGCTAGGAATGAGCAGTTCTTC. The variable domain in full, completed from reference TRBV25-1 and TRBJ2-1, reads EADIYQTPRYLVIGTGKKITLECSQTMGHDKMYWYQQDPGMELHLIHYSYGVNSTEKGDLSSESTVSRIRTEHFPLTLESARPSHTSQYLCASSESPGVARNEQFFGPGTRLTVL.

This chain connects TRBV28 to TRBJ2-7; D is possibly TRBD1 (5 bases). V lost 2 bases to trimming and J lost 2 bases, with 10 bases between them. Germline-derived CDR1 and CDR2 are MDHEN and SYDVKM. The CDR3 is 14 amino acids. This CDR3 reads CASSLQVGAYEQYF. The CDR3 nucleotides read TGTGCCAGCAGTTTACAAGTAGGGGCCTACGAGCAGTACTTC.

V is TRBV19 and J is TRBJ2-3; 8 bases are a match to TRBD2. The CDR3 spans 13 residues. V trimming: 3 bases; J trimming: 5 bases; junction bases outside the gene matches: 1. The germline gives CDR1 LNHDA, CDR2 SQIVND (reference sequence). The CDR3 sequence: CASSIGRVDTQYF. In DNA, the CDR3 is TGTGCCAGTAGTATCGGGAGGGTAGATACGCAGTATTTT.

This chain links TRBV19 with TRBJ2-1, with 14 bases identical to TRBD2. Germline V gene lookup returns CDR1 LNHDA and CDR2 SQIVND (reference sequence). The V and J ends lost 3 bases and 4 bases, in that order; junction bases with no gene match: 5. This CDR3 spans 17 amino acids. CDR3 loop: CASSIIGTSGGYNEQFF. The CDR3 region has the DNA TGTGCCAGTAGTATCATAGGGACTAGCGGGGGTTACAATGAGCAGTTCTTC.

The chain has TRBV6-5 and TRBJ2-5; TRBD2 matches 12 bases. Germline lookup yields CDR1 MNHEY and CDR2 SVGAGI. This CDR3 contains 15 residues. The junction had 6 bases not matched to a gene; V was cut back by 5 bases and J by 5 bases. The CDR3 region has the DNA TGTGCCAGCAGTGCTGCTAGCGGGAGGGAGGAGACCCAGTACTTC. Its protein product is CASSAASGREETQYF.

Notes on this clone: Relative to the germline gene, one junction end is altered; a read error may explain this. The chain uses TRBV7-2 and TRBJ1-1, with TRBD1 matching over 10 bases. The CDR3 is 14 residues long. Germline lookup yields CDR1 SGHTA and CDR2 FQGNSA. Here the CDR3 DNA reads TGTGCCAGCAGCTTCCCGGGACAGGGGAGCGCTAAGTCCTTT. It codes for CASSFPGQGSAKSF.

The chain carries TRBV5-8 and TRBJ1-5, with a tentative D call TRBD1 (6 bases). The CDR3 length is 15 residues. The V and J ends lost 1 base and 3 bases respectively, with 11 bases between them. Germline V gene lookup returns CDR1 SGHTS and CDR2 YDEGEE. The CDR3 loop reads CASSLRGVLNQPQHF. DNA for the CDR3: TGTGCCAGCAGCTTGAGGGGGGTACTCAATCAGCCCCAGCATTTT.

The rearrangement links TRBV4-1 to TRBJ1-5, with a possible D match to TRBD1 (5 bases). Germline assignment: CDR1 MGHRA and CDR2 YSYEKL. The CDR3 totals 16 residues. V lost 1 base to trimming and J lost 6 bases, with 16 bases between them. The CDR3 bases are TGCGCCAGCAGCCAAGTAAGGGGCCCACTCGGTCAGCCCCAGCATTTT. It translates to CASSQVRGPLGQPQHF.

The chain links TRBV19 to TRBJ1-1; unclear D gene. CDR1 is LNHDA and CDR2 is SQIVND in the germline V gene (reference sequence). V lost 1 base, J lost 2 bases, and 8 bases lay in between. The CDR3 covers 14 residues. CDR3 sequence (DNA): TGTGCCAGTAGTATAGGGCGGATCAACACTGAAGCTTTCTTT. Translated, it gives CASSIGRINTEAFF.

The chain joins TRBV15 to TRBJ1-1; D gene ambiguous. This CDR3 has 15 amino acids. The germline V and J ends were trimmed by 7 bases and 3 bases, with 18 bases remaining between them. Germline loops: CDR1 LNHNV, CDR2 YYDKDF (reference sequence). This CDR3 is CATTYLGDGDTEAFF. As DNA, the CDR3 is TGTGCCACCACCTATCTCGGGGATGGGGACACTGAAGCTTTCTTT.

The CDR3 region is CASSLVRVQETQYF. The CDR3 DNA sequence: TGTGCCAGCTCACTCGTTAGGGTCCAAGAGACCCAGTACTTC. The chain recombines TRBV18 with TRBJ2-5; D is undetermined. CDR3 length: 14 residues. The V gene's germline CDR1 is KGHSH and CDR2 LQKENI. V gave up 4 bases and J gave up 1 base, with 10 bases separating them.

V gene TRBV5-4 combines with J gene TRBJ2-1, with 11 bases fitting TRBD2. The CDR3 has 15 amino acids. Germline-derived CDR1 and CDR2 are SGHNT and YYREEE (reference sequence). The J segment lost 4 bases and the V segment lost 4 bases, leaving 4 bases of the junction unmatched. This CDR3 reads CASSPTSGNYNEQFF. The CDR3 nucleotides are TGTGCCAGCAGCCCGACTAGCGGGAATTACAATGAGCAGTTCTTC.

The chain uses TRBV5-5 and TRBJ2-7, with D uncertain. The CDR3 is 13 residues long. V lost 5 bases, J lost 3 bases, and 12 bases lay in between. CDR1 and CDR2 (germline): SGHKS, YYEKEE (reference sequence). The CDR3 bases are TGTGCCAGCAGTCCCATTAGGGTCTACGAGCAGTACTTC. The encoded protein is CASSPIRVYEQYF.

The sample holds one count of this clone. The chain joins TRBV7-9 to TRBJ2-7; TRBD1 might be the D (6 bases). This CDR3 comprises 14 residues. Germline lookup yields CDR1 SEHNR and CDR2 FQNEAQ (reference sequence). Deletions cut 5 bases from V and 2 bases from J, with 13 bases between. The CDR3 here is CASSQNRDTYEQYF. Written as DNA, the CDR3 is TGTGCCAGCAGCCAAAACCGGGACACCTACGAGCAGTACTTC.

J is TRBJ2-1 and V is TRBV4-2; tentative D call: TRBD2 (6 bases). V lost 0 bases to trimming and J lost 5 bases, with 14 bases between them. Per the germline V gene, CDR1 is LGHNA and CDR2 is YNFKEQ. The CDR3 is made up of 16 amino acids. CDR3 bases: TGTGCCAGCAGCCAAGAACTAGCCCCCAGGGACAATGAGCAGTTCTTC. Its translation: CASSQELAPRDNEQFF.

This rearrangement joins TRBV28 to TRBJ2-3; 10 nucleotides agree with TRBD2. CDR3 length: 19 residues. Trimming took 3 bases from V and 0 from J; bases not matched to a gene: 12. In germline, CDR1 is MDHEN, CDR2 SYDVKM. CDR3 in DNA: TGTGCCAGCAGTTTTCTCCCCCGACTAGCGGGCACTAGCACAGATACGCAGTATTTT. As protein: CASSFLPRLAGTSTDTQYF.